The 22 T cell receptor beta chains reported below all come from one sample, sequenced in a study of blood T cell repertoires in COVID-19. Repertoires were generated with immunoSEQ multiplex PCR, while TCRdb's copy carries only in-frame clones and drops some. The table records about 190,000 clones, roughly 88% of them present only once. Material: peripheral blood. All receptors come from a middle-aged woman who had recovered from COVID-19.

This CDR3 reads CASTPDSVPPEAFF. Written as DNA, the CDR3 is TGTGCCAGCACTCCGGACAGTGTGCCCCCTGAAGCTTTCTTT. The rearrangement joins TRBV19 to TRBJ1-1; possible D gene TRBD1, 6 bases. V lost 9 bases, J lost 6 bases, and 20 bases lay in between. The CDR3 runs to 14 residues. The germline CDR1 and CDR2 sequences are LNHDA and SQIVND (reference sequence).

The chain joins TRBV6-5 to TRBJ2-7; 9 bases map to TRBD1. Germline CDR1 is MNHEY and CDR2 is SVGAGI. V shed 8 bases, J shed 4 bases, and the junction held 9 bases outside the gene matches. There are 14 residues in the CDR3. The chain's CDR3 is CASGPGTGIYEQYF. In DNA form, the CDR3 reads TGTGCCAGCGGGCCCGGGACAGGGATTTACGAGCAGTACTTC.

This chain links TRBV5-1 with TRBJ1-3; D not resolved. V was trimmed by 3 bases and J by 0 bases, leaving 10 bases between them. In germline, CDR1 is SGHRS, CDR2 YFSETQ. The CDR3 consists of 15 residues. CDR3 in amino acids: CASSSLPLSGNTIYF. In nucleotides, the CDR3 is TGCGCCAGCAGCTCTCTCCCCCTCTCTGGAAACACCATATATTTT.

This chain uses TRBV27 with TRBJ2-1, with D perhaps matching TRBD1 (6 bases). Trimming removed 5 bases at V and 6 bases at J, with 11 bases between. CDR3 length: 13 residues. Germline values: CDR1 MNHEY, CDR2 SMNVEV (reference sequence). CDR3 loop: CASSTHRVNEQFF. CDR3 sequence (DNA): TGTGCCAGCAGTACCCACAGGGTCAATGAGCAGTTCTTC.

This clone turned up a few times. One junction end disagrees with the germline gene, perhaps due to a read error. The V call is TRBV6-5, the J call TRBJ2-7, with no clear D. CDR1 and CDR2 (germline): MNHEY, SVGAGI. CDR3 length equals 12 residues. CDR3 sequence: CASSNSETEQYF. The CDR3 DNA sequence: TGTGCCAGCAGTAACTCGGAGACCGAGCAGTACTTC.

The genes are TRBV4-3 and TRBJ1-2; possible D gene TRBD1, 6 bases. Germline V gene lookup returns CDR1 LGHNA and CDR2 YSLEER. The CDR3 sequence is 17 residues long. V was cut by 5 bases and J by 4 bases, with 23 bases left in between. CDR3 protein: CASSKNGDKFGGYGYTF. For the CDR3, the DNA is TGCGCCAGCAGCAAAAACGGGGACAAGTTCGGAGGCTATGGCTACACCTTC.

V is TRBV28 and J is TRBJ1-4; 10 bases map to TRBD1. Germline CDR1 MDHEN, CDR2 SYDVKM. The CDR3 is made up of 15 amino acids. V gave up 2 bases and J gave up 7 bases; unmatched junction bases: 4. This chain's CDR3 is CASSLGGTGVEKLFF. CDR3 DNA: TGTGCCAGCAGTTTAGGAGGGACAGGGGTTGAAAAACTGTTTTTT.

The V call is TRBV3-1 (or the pseudogene TRBV3-2), the J call TRBJ1-2; no clear D gene. The CDR3 is made up of 14 amino acids. CDR1 is LGHDT and CDR2 is YNNKEL in the germline V gene (reference sequence). The germline V and J ends were trimmed by 0 bases and 1 base, with 6 bases remaining between them. The CDR3 sequence: CASSQESGNYGYTF. In DNA form, the CDR3 reads TGTGCCAGCAGCCAAGAATCCGGTAACTATGGCTACACCTTC.

The chain carries TRBV4-2 and TRBJ1-1; D remains unclear. The germline V and J ends were trimmed by 0 bases and 1 base, with 9 bases remaining between them. The germline V gene has CDR1 LGHNA and CDR2 YNFKEQ. The CDR3 has 15 amino acids. CDR3 sequence: CASSQDRGRNTEAFF. The CDR3 nucleotides are TGTGCCAGCAGCCAAGATAGAGGCCGGAACACTGAAGCTTTCTTT.

The chain recombines TRBV2 with TRBJ2-1; D remains ambiguous. Germline V gene sequence: CDR1 SNHLY, CDR2 FYNNEI. Trimming took off 2 bases at V and 2 bases at J, with 7 bases between the two ends. CDR3 size: 14 residues. CDR3 amino acids: CASSEITAYNEQFF. Written as DNA, the CDR3 is TGTGCCAGCAGTGAAATCACGGCCTACAATGAGCAGTTCTTC.

V and J are TRBV27 and TRBJ1-5, with 8 bases matching TRBD1. Trimming at V came to 8 bases and at J to 5 bases, leaving 11 bases not matched to a gene. The CDR3 is 15 residues long. Germline assignment: CDR1 MNHEY and CDR2 SMNVEV (reference sequence). This CDR3 reads CASGGDRGEDQPQHF. As DNA, the CDR3 is TGTGCCAGCGGGGGTGACAGGGGTGAAGATCAGCCCCAGCATTTT.

The rearrangement uses TRBV7-9 and TRBJ1-6, with TRBD1 as a possible D gene (5 bases). In germline, CDR1 is SEHNR, CDR2 FQNEAQ (reference sequence). The V gene lost 7 bases and the J gene lost 7 bases, with 14 bases spanning the gap. CDR3 length equals 14 residues. CDR3 in amino acids: CASKPGGENSPLHF. As DNA, the CDR3 is TGTGCCAGCAAGCCGGGGGGTGAAAATTCACCCCTCCACTTT.

This rearrangement joins TRBV7-2 to TRBJ2-3, with D tentatively TRBD2 (6 bases). The ends were cut back, 6 bases at V and 0 bases at J, with 10 bases in the middle. This CDR3 has 14 amino acids. Germline V lookup: CDR1 SGHTA, CDR2 FQGNSA. The CDR3 sequence: CASRPTRSTDTQYF. CDR3 in DNA: TGTGCCAGCAGACCGACTAGAAGCACAGATACGCAGTATTTT.

V gene TRBV28 combines with J gene TRBJ1-4; D is uncertain. Looked up from germline, CDR1 is MDHEN and CDR2 is SYDVKM. The CDR3 covers 16 residues. The V and J ends lost 3 bases and 1 base respectively, with 12 bases between them. CDR3 sequence: CASSFRVRLTNEKLFF. The CDR3 nucleotides are TGTGCCAGCAGTTTTAGAGTTCGTTTAACTAATGAAAAACTGTTTTTT.

This chain joins TRBV6-5 and TRBJ1-1, with D possibly being TRBD1 (6 bases). V was clipped by 5 bases and J by 3 bases, with 13 bases between them. This CDR3 is built from 14 residues. The germline gives CDR1 MNHEY, CDR2 SVGAGI. DNA for the CDR3: TGTGCCAGCAGTCGGGGGGAGGGGGACACTGAAGCTTTCTTT. It encodes CASSRGEGDTEAFF.

The chain links TRBV2 to TRBJ2-7, with 10 bases fitting TRBD2. The length of the CDR3 is 16 residues. Trimming removed 3 bases from V and 3 bases from J; junction bases left unmatched: 8. The germline V gene has CDR1 SNHLY and CDR2 FYNNEI. The CDR3 reads CASSEGLAGVGYEQYF. The CDR3 DNA follows: TGTGCCAGCAGTGAGGGGCTAGCGGGAGTAGGCTACGAGCAGTACTTC.

The rearrangement joins TRBV3-1 (or the pseudogene TRBV3-2) to TRBJ2-6; 7 nucleotides agree with TRBD1. Germline V gives CDR1 LGHDT, CDR2 YNNKEL (reference sequence). The CDR3 length is 19 residues. Trimming at V came to 0 bases and at J to 0 bases, leaving 8 bases not matched to a gene. CDR3 nucleotides: TGTGCCAGCAGCCAAGAAGGACAGGACCGAGGCTCTGGGGCCAACGTCCTGACTTTC. Amino acids: CASSQEGQDRGSGANVLTF.

This CDR3 reads CASSLGPTGLNGNTIYF. The DNA for the CDR3 is TGCGCCAGCAGCTTGGGCCCGACAGGGTTGAATGGAAACACCATATATTTT. This chain connects TRBV5-1 to TRBJ1-3; TRBD1 aligns across 7 bases. Trimming took 0 bases from V and 3 from J; bases not matched to a gene: 9. This CDR3 is 17 amino acids long. Germline assignment: CDR1 SGHRS and CDR2 YFSETQ.

This clone was counted between two and nine times. The chain is built from TRBV19 and TRBJ1-2; tentative D call: TRBD1 (5 bases). CDR3 length: 14 amino acids. Germline V gene sequence: CDR1 LNHDA, CDR2 SQIVND (reference sequence). V lost 7 bases, J lost 2 bases, and 14 bases lay in between. This CDR3 reads CASTLGGWNYGYTF. The DNA for the CDR3 is TGTGCCAGTACCCTCGGGGGGTGGAACTATGGCTACACCTTC.

The chain couples TRBV7-6 to TRBJ2-7; D is perhaps TRBD2 (6 bases). Germline loops: CDR1 SGHVS, CDR2 FNYEAQ. The CDR3 length is 16 residues. V dropped 5 bases and J dropped 7 bases, with 24 bases sitting between them. CDR3 in amino acids: CASSLRPSPGEEEQYF. The DNA of the CDR3 is TGTGCCAGCAGCCTCCGTCCCTCCCCGGGGGAAGAGGAGCAGTACTTC.

This clone appeared once. The V call is TRBV6-5, the J call TRBJ2-7, with 8 bases identical to TRBD2. The CDR3 extends over 12 amino acids. V shed 0 bases, J shed 9 bases, and the junction held 1 base outside the gene matches. Germline CDR1 and CDR2: MNHEY and SVGAGI. For the CDR3, the DNA is TGTGCCAGCAGTTACTCGAGCGGGAGGCAGTACTTC. Translation gives CASSYSSGRQYF.

The gene calls are TRBV5-1 and TRBJ2-3; 7 bases match TRBD1. This CDR3 has 13 residues. J lost 4 bases, V lost 2 bases, and 1 base had no gene match. The germline CDR1 and CDR2 sequences are SGHRS and YFSETQ. CDR3 coding DNA: TGCGCCAGCAGCTTCGACAGGGCAGATACGCAGTATTTT. Amino acid sequence: CASSFDRADTQYF.